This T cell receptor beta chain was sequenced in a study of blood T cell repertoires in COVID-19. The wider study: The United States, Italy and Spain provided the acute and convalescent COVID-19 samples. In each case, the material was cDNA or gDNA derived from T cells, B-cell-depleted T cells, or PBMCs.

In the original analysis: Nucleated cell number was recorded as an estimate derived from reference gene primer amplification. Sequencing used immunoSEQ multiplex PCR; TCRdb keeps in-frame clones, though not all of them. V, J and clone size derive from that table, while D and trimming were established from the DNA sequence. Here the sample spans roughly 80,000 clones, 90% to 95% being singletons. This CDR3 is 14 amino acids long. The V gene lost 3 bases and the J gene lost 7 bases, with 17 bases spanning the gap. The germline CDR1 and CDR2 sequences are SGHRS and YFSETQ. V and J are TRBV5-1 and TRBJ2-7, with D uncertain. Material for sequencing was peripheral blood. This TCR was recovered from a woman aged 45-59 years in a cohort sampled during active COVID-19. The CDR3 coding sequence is TGCGCCAGCAGCTCCCAATCCCAAATCGCGGAGCAGTACTTC. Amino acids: CASSSQSQIAEQYF.